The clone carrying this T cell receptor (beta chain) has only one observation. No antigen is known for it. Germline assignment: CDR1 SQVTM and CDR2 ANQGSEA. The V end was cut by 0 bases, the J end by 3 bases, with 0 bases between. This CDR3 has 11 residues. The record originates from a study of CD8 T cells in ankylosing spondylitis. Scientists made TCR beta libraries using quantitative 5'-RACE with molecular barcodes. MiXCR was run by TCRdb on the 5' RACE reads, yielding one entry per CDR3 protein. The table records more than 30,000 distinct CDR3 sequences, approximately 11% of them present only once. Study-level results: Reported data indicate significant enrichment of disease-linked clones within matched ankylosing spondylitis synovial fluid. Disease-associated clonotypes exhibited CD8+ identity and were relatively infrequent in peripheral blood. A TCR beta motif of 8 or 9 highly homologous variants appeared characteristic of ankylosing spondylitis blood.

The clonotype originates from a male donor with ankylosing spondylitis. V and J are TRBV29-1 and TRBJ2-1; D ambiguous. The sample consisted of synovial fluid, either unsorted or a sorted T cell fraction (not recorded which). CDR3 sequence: CSVEDYNEQFF. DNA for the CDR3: TGCAGCGTTGAAGACTACAATGAGCAGTTCTTC.